The clone carrying this T cell receptor (beta chain) was counted ten times or more. The data derive from a study of molecular identifiers for immune sequencing clone quantification. One entry per CDR3 protein results from TCRdb running MiXCR on the PCR reads. The sample holds roughly 86,000 distinct CDR3 sequences; around a fifth are singletons and the top ten take 0.75% to 0.95%. The V gene's germline CDR1 is SGHVS and CDR2 FQNEAQ. Trimming removed 1 base from V and 0 bases from J, with 7 bases in between. The CDR3 runs to 15 residues. J is TRBJ1-5 and V is TRBV7-8; D gene ambiguous. This sequence originates from a human donor in good health. Some libraries in this study had Jurkat cell RNA spiked in. The specimen was naive CD8+ T cells from blood, with Jurkat cell RNA spiked in. Subset in this sample: FACS-sorted CD8+CD4-CCR7+CD45RA+ naive T cells. Written as DNA, the CDR3 is TGTGCCAGCAGCTTAGAGTGGTATAGCAATCAGCCCCAGCATTTT. This codes for CASSLEWYSNQPQHF.